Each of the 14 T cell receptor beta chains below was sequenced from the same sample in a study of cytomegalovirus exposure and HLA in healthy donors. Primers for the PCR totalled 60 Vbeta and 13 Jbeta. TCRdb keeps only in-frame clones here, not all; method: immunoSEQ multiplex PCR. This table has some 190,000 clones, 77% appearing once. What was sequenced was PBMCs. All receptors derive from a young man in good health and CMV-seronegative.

CDR3: CASSLAGGHYEQYF. The CDR3 DNA follows: TGTGCCAGCAGCTTAGCGGGGGGGCACTACGAGCAGTACTTC. The V and J genes are TRBV7-2 and TRBJ2-5, with D tentatively TRBD2 (7 bases). The J call may be in error: the DNA end matches TRBJ2-7 better. The CDR3 spans 14 residues. Germline CDR1 and CDR2: SGHTA and FQGNSA.

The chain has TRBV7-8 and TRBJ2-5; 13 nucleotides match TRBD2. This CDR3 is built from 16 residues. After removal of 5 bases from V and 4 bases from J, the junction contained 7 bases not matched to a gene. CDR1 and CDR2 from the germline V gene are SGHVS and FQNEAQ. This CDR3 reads CASSPQGLAGTETQYF. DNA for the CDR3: TGTGCCAGCAGCCCCCAGGGACTAGCGGGGACAGAGACCCAGTACTTC.

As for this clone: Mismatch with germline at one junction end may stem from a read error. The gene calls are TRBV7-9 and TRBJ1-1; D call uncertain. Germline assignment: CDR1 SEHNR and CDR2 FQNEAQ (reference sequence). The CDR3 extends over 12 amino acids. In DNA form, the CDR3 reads TGTTCCAGCAGCTTAGGAGGGACTGAAGCTTTCTTT. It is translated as CSSSLGGTEAFF.

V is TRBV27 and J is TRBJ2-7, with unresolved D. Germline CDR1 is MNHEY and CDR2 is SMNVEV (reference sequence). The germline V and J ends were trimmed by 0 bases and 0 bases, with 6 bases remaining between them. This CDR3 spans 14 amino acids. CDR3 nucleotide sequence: TGTGCCAGCAGTTTATCGTCCTTCTCCTACGAGCAGTACTTC. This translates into CASSLSSFSYEQYF.

The DNA for the CDR3 is TGCGCCAGCAGCCAAAACGACAGGGAAAGTCGGCAGCAGTACTTC. As protein: CASSQNDRESRQQYF. The chain combines TRBV4-1 with TRBJ2-7, with 7 bases matching TRBD1. CDR1 and CDR2 (germline): MGHRA, YSYEKL. The length of the CDR3 is 15 residues. The trim removed 2 bases at V and 8 bases at J, leaving 12 bases unmatched.

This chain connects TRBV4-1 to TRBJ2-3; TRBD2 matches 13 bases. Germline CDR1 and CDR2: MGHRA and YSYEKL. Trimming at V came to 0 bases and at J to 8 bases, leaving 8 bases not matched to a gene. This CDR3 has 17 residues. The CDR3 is CASSQDRRTSGGLTQYF. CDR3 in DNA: TGCGCCAGCAGCCAAGATAGACGGACTAGCGGGGGCCTTACGCAGTATTTT.

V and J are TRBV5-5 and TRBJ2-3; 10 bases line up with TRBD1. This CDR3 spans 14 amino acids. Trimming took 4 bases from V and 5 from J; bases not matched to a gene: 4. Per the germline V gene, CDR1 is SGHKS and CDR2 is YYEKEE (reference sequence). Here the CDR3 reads CASSVGTGVDTQYF. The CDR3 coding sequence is TGTGCCAGCAGCGTAGGGACAGGGGTAGATACGCAGTATTTT. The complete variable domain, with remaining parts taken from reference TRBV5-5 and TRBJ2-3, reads DAGVTQSPTHLIKTRGQQVTLRCSPISGHKSVSWYQQVLGQGPQFIFQYYEKEERGRGNFPDRFSARQFPNYSSELNVNALLLGDSALYLCASSVGTGVDTQYFGPGTRLTVL.

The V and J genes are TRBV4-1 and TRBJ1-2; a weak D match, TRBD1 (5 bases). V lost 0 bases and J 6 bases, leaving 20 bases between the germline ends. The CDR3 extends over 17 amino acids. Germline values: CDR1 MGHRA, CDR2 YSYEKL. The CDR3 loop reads CASSQDWTSGDAHGYTF. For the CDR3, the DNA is TGCGCCAGCAGCCAAGATTGGACTTCGGGGGATGCCCATGGCTACACCTTC.

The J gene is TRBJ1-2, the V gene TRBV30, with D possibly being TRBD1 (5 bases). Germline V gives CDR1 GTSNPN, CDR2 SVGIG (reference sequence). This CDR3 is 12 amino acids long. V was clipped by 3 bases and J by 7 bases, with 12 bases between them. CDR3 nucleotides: TGTGCCTGGAGCGCGGACATGGGTGGCTACACCTTC. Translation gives CAWSADMGGYTF.

CDR3 protein: CASSPRFSVETQYF. The CDR3 region has the DNA TGCGCCAGCAGCCCGCGGTTTAGCGTGGAGACCCAGTACTTC. The chain is built from TRBV4-3 and TRBJ2-5, with D possibly being TRBD2 (5 bases). The V end lost 4 bases, the J end lost 5 bases, and 14 bases lay between the germline ends. CDR3 size: 14 residues. CDR1 is LGHNA and CDR2 is YSLEER in the germline V gene.

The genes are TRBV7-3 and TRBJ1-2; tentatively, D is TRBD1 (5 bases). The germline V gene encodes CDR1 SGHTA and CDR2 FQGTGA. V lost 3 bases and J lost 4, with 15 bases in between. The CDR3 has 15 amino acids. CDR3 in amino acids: CASSFPGGFPYGYTF. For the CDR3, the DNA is TGTGCCAGCAGCTTCCCCGGGGGGTTCCCCTATGGCTACACCTTC.

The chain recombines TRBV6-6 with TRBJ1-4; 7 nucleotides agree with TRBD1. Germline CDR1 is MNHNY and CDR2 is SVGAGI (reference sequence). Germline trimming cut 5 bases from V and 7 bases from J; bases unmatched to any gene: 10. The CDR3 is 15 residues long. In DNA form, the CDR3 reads TGTGCCAGCAGTCTAGTAATGCGGACAGGTGAAAAACTGTTTTTT. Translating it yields CASSLVMRTGEKLFF.

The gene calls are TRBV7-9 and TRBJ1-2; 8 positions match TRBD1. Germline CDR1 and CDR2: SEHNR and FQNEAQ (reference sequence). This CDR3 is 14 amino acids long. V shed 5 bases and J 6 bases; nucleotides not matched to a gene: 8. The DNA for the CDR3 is TGTGCCAGCAGCGGGAGACAGGGGATGGATGGCTACACCTTC. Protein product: CASSGRQGMDGYTF.

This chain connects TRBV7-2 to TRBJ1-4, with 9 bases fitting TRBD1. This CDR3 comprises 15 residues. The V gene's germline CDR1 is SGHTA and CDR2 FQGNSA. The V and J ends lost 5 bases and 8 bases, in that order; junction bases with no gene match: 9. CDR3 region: CASSVDRGNLEKLFF. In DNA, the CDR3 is TGTGCCAGCAGCGTAGACAGGGGGAATTTAGAAAAACTGTTTTTT.